Here is one T cell receptor (beta chain) with its context. Its antigen is not known. V lost 5 bases and J 1 base, leaving 13 bases between the germline ends. The CDR3 has 15 residues. The germline V gene encodes CDR1 SGHTA and CDR2 FQGNSA. The data belong to a study of early T cells in non-severe SARS-CoV-2 infection. Whole-study context: The input, bulk RNA from unsorted whole blood, was sequenced, and chains were unpaired. Findings of the study overall: Sequences matched to VDJdb favored anti-spike CD8 responses, while private and CD4 specificities were missed.

Researchers tagged individual cDNA molecules with unique molecular identifiers. TCRdb reprocessed the 5' RACE reads with MiXCR, giving one entry per CDR3 protein. The table has roughly 88,000 distinct CDR3 sequences, 12% to 15% seen once. Sample: whole blood. The rearrangement links TRBV7-2 to TRBJ2-3, with a tentative D call TRBD2 (5 bases). This TCR was recovered from an adult who was a healthcare worker with PCR-confirmed SARS-CoV-2 infection or an uninfected control (not recorded which). The CDR3 here is CASSLPAAGTDTQYF. The DNA of the CDR3 is TGTGCCAGCAGCCTCCCAGCGGCGGGCACAGATACGCAGTATTTT.